These 20 T cell receptor beta chains originate from one sample sequenced in a study of shared clonotypes between healthy human individuals. Some clones are missing from TCRdb's copy, which holds only in-frame ones; the method was immunoSEQ multiplex PCR. This table holds roughly 2 million clones, almost 96% found once. Sequencing used naive CD4+ T cells sorted from blood. Described subset: CD45RA+ positively selected. The origin of the receptors is a man aged 18-30 years in good health.

The chain has TRBV7-8 and TRBJ2-2; perhaps D is TRBD1 or TRBD2 (6 bases each). The V gene lost 3 bases and the J gene lost 2 bases, with 10 bases spanning the gap. The germline CDR1 and CDR2 sequences are SGHVS and FQNEAQ. The CDR3 contains 15 residues. Here the CDR3 DNA reads TGTGCCAGCAGCTTCCGGGGGACAAACACCGGGGAGCTGTTTTTT. Its translation is CASSFRGTNTGELFF.

The chain is built from TRBV14 and TRBJ1-6; D possibly corresponds to TRBD1 (5 bases). The V end lost 1 base, the J end lost 6 bases, and 10 bases lay between the germline ends. The CDR3 covers 15 residues. Per the germline V gene, CDR1 is SGHDN and CDR2 is FVKESK. For the CDR3, the DNA is TGTGCCAGCAGCCAAGTGGGGCCTAGTAATTCACCCCTCCACTTT. Translated, it gives CASSQVGPSNSPLHF.

This clone has only one observation. This chain joins TRBV5-4 and TRBJ2-5, with a weak D call TRBD2 (5 bases). There are 14 residues in the CDR3. V dropped 3 bases and J dropped 7 bases, with 16 bases sitting between them. CDR1 is SGHNT, CDR2 YYREEE, per germline (reference sequence). In DNA, the CDR3 is TGTGCCAGCAGCTCGCGGAGTGGAGAGGGGACCCAGTACTTC. As protein: CASSSRSGEGTQYF.

This rearrangement joins TRBV4-1 to TRBJ1-2, with D possibly TRBD1 on 5 matching bases. Between the trimmed V and J ends, which lost 0 bases and 2 bases, there was a span of 10 bases. This CDR3 has 15 residues. The V gene's germline CDR1 is MGHRA and CDR2 YSYEKL. The CDR3 DNA follows: TGCGCCAGCAGCCAAGAGGGACGCCTAAACTATGGCTACACCTTC. Protein product: CASSQEGRLNYGYTF.

This clone was seen only once. The V call is TRBV19, the J call TRBJ2-1; TRBD1 agrees at 10 bases. Germline values: CDR1 LNHDA, CDR2 SQIVND (reference sequence). The CDR3 runs 14 residues. J gave up 10 bases and V 3 bases, and 6 bases lay outside the gene matches. CDR3 region: CASSIGTGVLEQFF. The DNA of the CDR3 is TGTGCCAGTAGTATCGGGACAGGGGTGTTGGAGCAGTTCTTC.

The chain couples TRBV10-2 to TRBJ1-2; TRBD1 aligns across 7 bases. Unmatched junction bases numbered 4, after V lost 7 bases and J lost 2 bases. The germline V gene encodes CDR1 WSHSY and CDR2 SAAADI. This CDR3 contains 13 residues. In nucleotides, the CDR3 is TGCGCCAGCAAATCGACAGGGAACTATGGCTACACCTTC. It yields the protein CASKSTGNYGYTF.

The chain couples TRBV7-9 to TRBJ2-5, with D tentatively TRBD1 or TRBD2 (5 bases each). Germline CDR1 is SEHNR and CDR2 is FQNEAQ (reference sequence). Trimming pared 5 bases from V and 1 base from J, leaving 14 bases between. This CDR3 is 15 amino acids long. The CDR3 DNA reads as TGTGCCAGCAGCCAATGGACGGGGCCCCAAGAGACCCAGTACTTC. Translated, it gives CASSQWTGPQETQYF.

V usage is TRBV6-6 and J usage is TRBJ1-6; D is uncertain. Trimming took off 10 bases at V and 6 bases at J, with 10 bases between the two ends. Germline CDR1 is MNHNY and CDR2 is SVGAGI (reference sequence). The CDR3 covers 12 residues. The DNA for the CDR3 is TGTGCCACCCGGGGAACTAATTCACCCCTCCACTTT. This translates into CATRGTNSPLHF.

This chain joins TRBV9 and TRBJ2-7, with D unclear. Germline V gene lookup returns CDR1 SGDLS and CDR2 YYNGEE. The V end was cut by 0 bases, the J end by 2 bases, with 9 bases between. The CDR3 runs to 14 residues. CDR3 residues: CASSVASTPYEQYF. The CDR3 coding sequence is TGTGCCAGCAGCGTAGCTTCCACGCCCTACGAGCAGTACTTC. Drawing the rest from reference TRBV9 and TRBJ2-7, the complete variable domain is DSGVTQTPKHLITATGQRVTLRCSPRSGDLSVYWYQQSLDQGLQFLIQYYNGEERAKGNILERFSAQQFPDLHSELNLSSLELGDSALYFCASSVASTPYEQYFGPGTRLTVT.

The chain uses TRBV28 and TRBJ2-3; 8 bases agree with TRBD1. The CDR3 consists of 16 residues. V was clipped by 5 bases and J by 1 base; unmatched bases: 8. Germline lookup yields CDR1 MDHEN and CDR2 SYDVKM. The CDR3 nucleotides are TGTGCCAGCAGTAGGGGGACAGGATCGGGCACAGATACGCAGTATTTT. Amino acids: CASSRGTGSGTDTQYF.

The chain employs TRBV10-1 and TRBJ2-3; weak D call: TRBD1 (6 bases). The CDR3 has 16 residues. Germline V gene data show CDR1 as WNHNN and CDR2 as SYGVQD (reference sequence). V was clipped by 9 bases and J by 4 bases, with 23 bases between them. The CDR3 DNA reads as TGCGCCAGAGATTATGCCGGGACAAGGGAAGCAGATACGCAGTATTTT. It is translated as CARDYAGTREADTQYF.

Comment on this clone: The sample has other DNA sequences that encode this CDR3 too. The chain couples TRBV18 to TRBJ2-2; D is unclear. The CDR3 is 16 residues long. Germline CDR1 is KGHSH and CDR2 is LQKENI. V was trimmed by 3 bases and J by 1 base, leaving 12 bases between them. CDR3 in amino acids: CASSPLTTLNTGELFF. The CDR3 DNA reads TGTGCCAGCTCACCGCTAACCACCTTGAACACCGGGGAGCTGTTTTTT.

The V call is TRBV6-5, the J call TRBJ1-1; D remains unclear. This CDR3 contains 11 residues. V lost 4 bases and J lost 6, with 6 bases in between. Per the germline V gene, CDR1 is MNHEY and CDR2 is SVGAGI. Here the CDR3 DNA reads TGTGCCAGCAGTTCCGGAGCTGAAGCTTTCTTT. This gives the protein CASSSGAEAFF.

The rearrangement uses TRBV6-5 and TRBJ2-1; 7 bases match TRBD1. The CDR3 contains 15 residues. Unmatched junction bases numbered 5, after V lost 6 bases and J lost 0 bases. CDR1 is MNHEY and CDR2 is SVGAGI in the germline V gene. CDR3 protein: CASRVQGSSYNEQFF. DNA for the CDR3: TGTGCCAGCAGGGTACAGGGGAGCTCCTACAATGAGCAGTTCTTC.

Comment on this clone: The identical CDR3 is also encoded by other nucleotide sequences in the sample. The chain links TRBV25-1 to TRBJ1-1; D unresolved. The CDR3 sequence is 13 residues long. The germline gives CDR1 MGHDK, CDR2 SYGVNS. V was clipped by 3 bases and J by 2 bases, with 7 bases between them. CDR3 in DNA: TGTGCCAGCAGTGAGTCGGAAAACACTGAAGCTTTCTTT. Residues: CASSESENTEAFF.

The J gene is TRBJ2-5, the V gene TRBV9; perhaps TRBD1 as D (6 bases). Trimming pared 1 base from V and 2 bases from J, leaving 12 bases between. The germline gives CDR1 SGDLS, CDR2 YYNGEE. This CDR3 comprises 15 residues. CDR3 sequence (DNA): TGTGCCAGCAGCGTATCAACAGGGCGACAAGAGACCCAGTACTTC. This codes for CASSVSTGRQETQYF.

The chain joins TRBV4-3 to TRBJ2-7; D possibly uses TRBD1 or TRBD2 (5 bases each). The CDR3 has 15 residues. Germline V CDR1 and CDR2: LGHNA, YSLEER. V lost 2 bases and J 2 bases, leaving 13 bases between the germline ends. The CDR3 bases are TGCGCCAGCAGCCAATTTACAGGACTCCCCTACGAGCAGTACTTC. Translating gives CASSQFTGLPYEQYF.

The chain uses TRBV7-9 and TRBJ2-1; D is possibly TRBD2 (5 bases). Germline CDR1 and CDR2: SEHNR and FQNEAQ (reference sequence). The CDR3 has 14 residues. Trimming took 3 bases from V and 3 from J, leaving 9 bases between them. The chain's CDR3 is CASSFRAVYNEQFF. CDR3 bases: TGTGCCAGCAGCTTCCGAGCGGTCTACAATGAGCAGTTCTTC.

V is TRBV5-1 and J is TRBJ1-6; maybe TRBD1 (5 bases). V lost 5 bases and J lost 7, with 13 bases in between. The CDR3 is made up of 14 amino acids. The germline gives CDR1 SGHRS, CDR2 YFSETQ. The CDR3 reads CASSSDSTNSPLHF. In nucleotides, the CDR3 is TGCGCCAGCAGTTCCGACAGTACGAATTCACCCCTCCACTTT.

The rearrangement links TRBV5-6 to TRBJ2-3; D remains unclear. The CDR3 runs to 14 residues. Deletions cut 0 bases from V and 6 bases from J, with 11 bases between. CDR1 is SGHDT, CDR2 YYEEEE, per germline. The chain's CDR3 is CASSLGAVSDTQYF. CDR3 bases: TGTGCCAGCAGCTTGGGGGCCGTGAGCGATACGCAGTATTTT. The whole variable domain, remainder taken from reference TRBV5-6 and TRBJ2-3, is DAGVTQSPTHLIKTRGQQVTLRCSPKSGHDTVSWYQQALGQGPQFIFQYYEEEERQRGNFPDRFSGHQFPNYSSELNVNALLLGDSALYLCASSLGAVSDTQYFGPGTRLTVL.